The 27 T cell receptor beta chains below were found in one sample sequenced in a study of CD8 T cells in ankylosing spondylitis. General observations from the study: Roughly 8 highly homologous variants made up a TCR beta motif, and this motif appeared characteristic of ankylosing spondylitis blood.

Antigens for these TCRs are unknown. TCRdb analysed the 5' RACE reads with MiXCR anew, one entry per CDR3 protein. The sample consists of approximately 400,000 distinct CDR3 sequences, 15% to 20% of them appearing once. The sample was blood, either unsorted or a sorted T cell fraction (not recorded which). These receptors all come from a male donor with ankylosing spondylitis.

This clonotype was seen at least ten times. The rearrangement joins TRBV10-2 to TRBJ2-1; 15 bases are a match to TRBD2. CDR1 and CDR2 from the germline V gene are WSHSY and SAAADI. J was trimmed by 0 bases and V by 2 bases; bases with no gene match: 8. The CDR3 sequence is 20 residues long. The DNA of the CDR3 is TGCGCCAGCAGTGAGATAGGACTAGCGGGAGGGCCGATCTCCTACAATGAGCAGTTCTTC. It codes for CASSEIGLAGGPISYNEQFF.

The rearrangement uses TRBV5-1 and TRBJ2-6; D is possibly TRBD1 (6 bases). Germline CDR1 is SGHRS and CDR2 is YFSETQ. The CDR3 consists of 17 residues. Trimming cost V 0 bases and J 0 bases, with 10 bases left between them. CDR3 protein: CASSLVGQISGANVLTF. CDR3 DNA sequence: TGCGCCAGCAGCTTGGTCGGACAGATCTCTGGGGCCAACGTCCTGACTTTC. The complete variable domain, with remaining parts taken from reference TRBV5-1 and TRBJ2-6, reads KAGVTQTPRYLIKTRGQQVTLSCSPISGHRSVSWYQQTPGQGLQFLFEYFSETQRNKGNFPGRFSGRQFSNSRSEMNVSTLELGDSALYLCASSLVGQISGANVLTFGAGSRLTVL.

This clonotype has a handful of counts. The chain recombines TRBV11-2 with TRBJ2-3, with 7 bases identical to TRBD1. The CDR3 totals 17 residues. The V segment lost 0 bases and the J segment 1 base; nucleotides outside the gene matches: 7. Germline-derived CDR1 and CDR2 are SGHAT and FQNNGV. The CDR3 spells CASSLDLDRRRTDTQYF. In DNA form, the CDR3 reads TGTGCCAGCAGCTTAGACCTGGACAGGCGACGCACAGATACGCAGTATTTT.

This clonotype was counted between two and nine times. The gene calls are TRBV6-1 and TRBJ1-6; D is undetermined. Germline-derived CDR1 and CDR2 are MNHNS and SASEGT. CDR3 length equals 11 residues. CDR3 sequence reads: CVAGRNSPLHF. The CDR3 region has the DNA TGTGTCGCGGGCCGTAATTCACCCCTCCACTTT.

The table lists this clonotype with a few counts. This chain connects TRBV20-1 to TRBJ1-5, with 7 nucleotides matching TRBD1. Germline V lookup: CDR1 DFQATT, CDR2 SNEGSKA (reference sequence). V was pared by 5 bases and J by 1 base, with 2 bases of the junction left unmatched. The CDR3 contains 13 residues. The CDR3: CSAAQGSNQPQHF. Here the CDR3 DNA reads TGCAGTGCTGCACAGGGGAGCAATCAGCCCCAGCATTTT.

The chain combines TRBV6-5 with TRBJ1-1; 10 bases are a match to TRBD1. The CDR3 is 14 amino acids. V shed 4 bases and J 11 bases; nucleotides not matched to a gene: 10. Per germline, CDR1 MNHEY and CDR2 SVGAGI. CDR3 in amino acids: CASSFRTGGSTAFF. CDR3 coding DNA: TGTGCCAGCAGTTTCCGGACAGGGGGTTCTACGGCTTTCTTT.

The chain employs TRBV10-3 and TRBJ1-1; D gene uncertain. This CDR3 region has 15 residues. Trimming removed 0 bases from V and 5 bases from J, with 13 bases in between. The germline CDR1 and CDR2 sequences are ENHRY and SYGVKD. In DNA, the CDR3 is TGTGCCATCAGTGAGTCGAGCCTACCCCGGACTGAAGCTTTCTTT. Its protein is CAISESSLPRTEAFF.

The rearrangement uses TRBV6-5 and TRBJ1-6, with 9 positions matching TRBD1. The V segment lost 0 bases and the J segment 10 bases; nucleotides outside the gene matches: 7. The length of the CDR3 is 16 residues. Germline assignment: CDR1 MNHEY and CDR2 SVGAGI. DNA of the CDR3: TGTGCCAGCAGTTACTCACCCGGACAGGGGCAGTCACCCCTCCACTTT. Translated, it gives CASSYSPGQGQSPLHF.

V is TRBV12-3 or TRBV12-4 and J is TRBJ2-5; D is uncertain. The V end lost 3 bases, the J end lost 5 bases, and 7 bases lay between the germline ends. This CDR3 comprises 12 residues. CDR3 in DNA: TGTGCCAGCAGTTTTTACAGTGAGACCCAGTACTTC. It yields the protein CASSFYSETQYF.

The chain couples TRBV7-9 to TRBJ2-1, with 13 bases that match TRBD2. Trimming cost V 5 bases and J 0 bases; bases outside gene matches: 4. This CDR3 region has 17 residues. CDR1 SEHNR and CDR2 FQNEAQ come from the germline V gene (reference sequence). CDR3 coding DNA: TGTGCCAGCAGCGCGGGACTAGCGGGAATCTCCTACAATGAGCAGTTCTTC. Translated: CASSAGLAGISYNEQFF.

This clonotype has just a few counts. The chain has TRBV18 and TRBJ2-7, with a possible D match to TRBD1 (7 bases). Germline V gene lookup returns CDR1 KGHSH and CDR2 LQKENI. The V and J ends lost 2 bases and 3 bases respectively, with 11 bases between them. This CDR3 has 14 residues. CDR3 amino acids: CASSPTRDSYEQYF. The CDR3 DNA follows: TGTGCCAGCTCACCAACGCGGGACAGCTACGAGCAGTACTTC.

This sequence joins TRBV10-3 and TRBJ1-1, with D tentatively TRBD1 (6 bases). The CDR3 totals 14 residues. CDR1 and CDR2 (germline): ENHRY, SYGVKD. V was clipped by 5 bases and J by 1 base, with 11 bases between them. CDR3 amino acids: CAISSGVGNTEAFF. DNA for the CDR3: TGTGCCATCAGTTCAGGGGTGGGGAACACTGAAGCTTTCTTT.

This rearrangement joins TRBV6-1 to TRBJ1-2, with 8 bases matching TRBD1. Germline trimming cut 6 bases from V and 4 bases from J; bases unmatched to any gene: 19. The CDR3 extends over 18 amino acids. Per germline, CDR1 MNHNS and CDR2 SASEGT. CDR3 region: CASRRTGTGGAGSYGYTF. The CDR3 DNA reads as TGTGCCAGCAGAAGAACCGGGACAGGCGGCGCTGGGAGCTATGGCTACACCTTC.

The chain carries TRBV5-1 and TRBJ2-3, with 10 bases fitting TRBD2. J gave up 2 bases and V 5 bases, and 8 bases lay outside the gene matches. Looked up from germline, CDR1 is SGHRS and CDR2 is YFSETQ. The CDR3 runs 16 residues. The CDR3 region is CASRRSGTSDTDTQYF. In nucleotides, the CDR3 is TGCGCCAGCAGAAGATCCGGGACTAGCGACACAGATACGCAGTATTTT.

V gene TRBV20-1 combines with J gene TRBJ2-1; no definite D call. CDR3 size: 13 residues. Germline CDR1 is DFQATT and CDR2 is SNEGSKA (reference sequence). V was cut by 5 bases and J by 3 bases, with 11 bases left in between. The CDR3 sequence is CSAGQGNYNEQFF. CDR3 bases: TGCAGTGCTGGGCAAGGGAACTACAATGAGCAGTTCTTC.

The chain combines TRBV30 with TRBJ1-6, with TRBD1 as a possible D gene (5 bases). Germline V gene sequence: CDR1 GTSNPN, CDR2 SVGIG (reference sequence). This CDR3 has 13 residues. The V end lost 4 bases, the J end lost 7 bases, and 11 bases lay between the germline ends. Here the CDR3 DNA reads TGTGCCTGGACGACAGCCAGAAATTCACCCCTCCACTTT. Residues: CAWTTARNSPLHF.

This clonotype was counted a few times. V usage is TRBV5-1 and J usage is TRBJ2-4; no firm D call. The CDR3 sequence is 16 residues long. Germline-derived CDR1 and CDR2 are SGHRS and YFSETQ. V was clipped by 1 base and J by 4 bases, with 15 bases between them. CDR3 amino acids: CASSLLSGRDKNIQYF. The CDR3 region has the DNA TGCGCCAGCAGCTTGCTGTCAGGCAGAGATAAAAACATTCAGTACTTC.

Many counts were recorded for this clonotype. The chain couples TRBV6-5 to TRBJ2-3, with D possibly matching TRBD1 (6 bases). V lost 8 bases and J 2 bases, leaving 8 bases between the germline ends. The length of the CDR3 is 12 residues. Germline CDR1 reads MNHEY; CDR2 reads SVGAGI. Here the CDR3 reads CASGDTTDTQYF. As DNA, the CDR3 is TGTGCCAGCGGGGACACCACAGATACGCAGTATTTT.

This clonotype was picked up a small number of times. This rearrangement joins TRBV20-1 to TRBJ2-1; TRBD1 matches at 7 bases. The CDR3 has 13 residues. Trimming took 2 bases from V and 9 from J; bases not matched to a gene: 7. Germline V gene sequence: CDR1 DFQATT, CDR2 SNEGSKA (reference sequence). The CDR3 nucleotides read TGCAGTGCTAGATCTCCGACAGGGAGTGAGCAGTTCTTC. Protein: CSARSPTGSEQFF.

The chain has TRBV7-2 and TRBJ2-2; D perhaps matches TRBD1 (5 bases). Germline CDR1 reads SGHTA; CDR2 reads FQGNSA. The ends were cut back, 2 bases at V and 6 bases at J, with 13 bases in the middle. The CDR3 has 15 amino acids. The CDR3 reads CASSLQRGWAGELFF. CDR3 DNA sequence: TGTGCCAGCAGCTTACAAAGGGGCTGGGCCGGGGAGCTGTTTTTT.

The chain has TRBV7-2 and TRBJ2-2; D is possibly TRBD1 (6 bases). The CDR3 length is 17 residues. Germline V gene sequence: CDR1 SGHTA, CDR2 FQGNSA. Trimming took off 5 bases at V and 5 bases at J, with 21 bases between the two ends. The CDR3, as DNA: TGTGCCAGCAGCCCATACACAGGGCTTAGGCGGACCGGGGAGCTGTTTTTT. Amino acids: CASSPYTGLRRTGELFF.

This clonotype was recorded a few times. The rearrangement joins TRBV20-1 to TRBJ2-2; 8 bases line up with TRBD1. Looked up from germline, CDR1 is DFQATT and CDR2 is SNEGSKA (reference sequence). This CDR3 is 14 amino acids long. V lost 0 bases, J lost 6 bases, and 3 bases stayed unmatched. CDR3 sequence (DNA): TGCAGTGCTAGAGATGGGACAGGACCCGGGGAGCTGTTTTTT. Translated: CSARDGTGPGELFF.

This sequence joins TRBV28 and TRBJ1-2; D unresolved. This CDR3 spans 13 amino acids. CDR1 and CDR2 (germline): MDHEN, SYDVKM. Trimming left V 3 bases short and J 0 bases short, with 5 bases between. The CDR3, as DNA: TGTGCCAGCAGTTTCAGTACTAACTATGGCTACACCTTC. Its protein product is CASSFSTNYGYTF.

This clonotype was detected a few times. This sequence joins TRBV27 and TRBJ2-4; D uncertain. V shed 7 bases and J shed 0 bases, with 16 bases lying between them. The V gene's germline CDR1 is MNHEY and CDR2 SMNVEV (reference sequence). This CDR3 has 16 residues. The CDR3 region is CASKANSLLAKNIQYF. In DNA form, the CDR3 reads TGTGCCAGCAAGGCCAACAGTCTTCTAGCCAAAAACATTCAGTACTTC.

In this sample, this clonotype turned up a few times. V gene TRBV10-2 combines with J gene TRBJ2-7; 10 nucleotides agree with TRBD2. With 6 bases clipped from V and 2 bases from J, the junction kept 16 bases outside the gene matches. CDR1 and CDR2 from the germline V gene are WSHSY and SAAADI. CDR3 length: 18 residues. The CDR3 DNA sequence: TGCGCCAGCAGCGAACTAGCGGGGTATTCCCTCCCTACCTACGAGCAGTACTTC. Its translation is CASSELAGYSLPTYEQYF.

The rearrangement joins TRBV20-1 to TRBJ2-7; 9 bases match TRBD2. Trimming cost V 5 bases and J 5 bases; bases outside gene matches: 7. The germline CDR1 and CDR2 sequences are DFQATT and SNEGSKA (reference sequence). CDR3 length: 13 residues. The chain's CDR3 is CSASRASGNEQYF. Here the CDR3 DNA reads TGCAGTGCTTCCAGGGCTAGCGGGAACGAGCAGTACTTC.

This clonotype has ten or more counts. CDR3 residues: CASSPQDWSVYGYTF. As DNA, the CDR3 is TGTGCCAGCAGCCCACAGGACTGGTCTGTCTATGGCTACACCTTC. The chain employs TRBV7-9 and TRBJ1-2, with D maybe TRBD1 (5 bases). The CDR3 is made up of 15 amino acids. Trimming removed 5 bases from V and 4 bases from J, with 17 bases in between. The germline V gene encodes CDR1 SEHNR and CDR2 FQNEAQ (reference sequence).